These 5 T cell receptor beta chains were sequenced from one sample in a study of molecular identifiers for immune sequencing clone quantification. TCRdb itself ran the PCR reads through MiXCR, one entry per CDR3 protein. The sample consists of approximately 550,000 distinct CDR3 sequences, under 30% of them appearing once. The sequenced sample was naive CD8+ T cells from blood, with Jurkat cell RNA spiked in. Subset described: FACS-sorted CD8+CD4-CCR7+CD45RA+ naive T cells. The receptors originated from a human donor in good health. Some libraries in this study had Jurkat cell RNA spiked in.

There are a few counts of this clonotype. The chain uses TRBV7-6 and TRBJ2-7; D is unclear. V lost 7 bases and J lost 2, with 9 bases in between. CDR1 is SGHVS, CDR2 FNYEAQ, per germline. CDR3 size: 12 residues. CDR3 sequence reads: CASTDNTYEQYF. The CDR3 DNA follows: TGTGCCAGCACCGATAACACCTACGAGCAGTACTTC.

The rearrangement links TRBV30 to TRBJ2-4, with a weak D call TRBD1 (6 bases). V was trimmed by 7 bases and J by 5 bases, leaving 18 bases between them. The V gene's germline CDR1 is GTSNPN and CDR2 SVGIG (reference sequence). The CDR3 totals 14 residues. The CDR3 nucleotides read TGTGCCTCGGACTCAGGGGCTGGAGAAAACATTCAGTACTTC. Protein: CASDSGAGENIQYF.

This clonotype came up a few times. The chain joins TRBV20-1 to TRBJ2-3; no clear D. CDR1 DFQATT and CDR2 SNEGSKA come from the germline V gene (reference sequence). The CDR3 is 16 amino acids. V was cut by 0 bases and J by 1 base, with 14 bases left in between. The CDR3: CSARDLQTPRTDTQYF. The CDR3 DNA follows: TGCAGTGCTAGAGATCTTCAAACCCCTCGCACAGATACGCAGTATTTT.

This clonotype has a handful of counts. V and J are TRBV28 and TRBJ1-1; D might be TRBD1 (6 bases). From germline, CDR1 is MDHEN and CDR2 SYDVKM. The CDR3 is 16 amino acids. V lost 3 bases to trimming and J lost 1 base, with 15 bases between them. The CDR3 bases are TGTGCCAGCAGTTTTCCCTCGGGACATGCGAACACTGAAGCTTTCTTT. Translated, it gives CASSFPSGHANTEAFF.

Points on this clonotype: Germline is not matched at one junction end, which may reflect a read error. The rearrangement links TRBV5-3 to TRBJ1-4, with a possible D match to TRBD1 (6 bases). TRBV5-3 is an ORF; its function is uncertain. There are 12 residues in the CDR3. CDR3 bases: TGTGCCAGCAGCTTGACAGGTGAATTACTGTTTTTT. The encoded protein is CASSLTGELLFF.